This TCR beta chain was recovered during a study of T cells in Graves' hyperthyroidism and ophthalmopathy. The CDR3 consists of 17 residues. Germline lookup yields CDR1 SGHAT and CDR2 FQNNGV. Trimming removed 2 bases at V and 0 bases at J, with 14 bases between. Using RNA transcripts as the source, TCR beta CDR3 regions were amplified. First-round RT-PCR with HTBI primers amplified the TCR CDR3 region. TCRdb analysed the multiplex PCR reads with MiXCR anew, one entry per CDR3 protein. Of fewer than 650,000 distinct CDR3 sequences listed, 14% to 15% were seen once; the top ten hold 4% to 5.5%. The sequenced sample was blood. V gene TRBV11-2 combines with J gene TRBJ1-5; the D gene is possibly TRBD1 (6 bases). This clonotype originated in a woman aged 40 to 49 with Graves' ophthalmopathy. CDR3 DNA: TGTGCCAGCAGCTTATGGGGCGGGGGGCTTAGCAATCAGCCCCAGCATTTT. Translated: CASSLWGGGLSNQPQHF. Looking up the rest from reference TRBV11-2 and TRBJ1-5 gives the full variable domain: EAGVAQSPRYKIIEKRQSVAFWCNPISGHATLYWYQQILGQGPKLLIQFQNNGVVDDSQLPKDRFSAERLKGVDSTLKIQPAKLEDSAVYLCASSLWGGGLSNQPQHFGDGTRLSIL.